This passage covers 9 T cell receptor beta chains from one sample sequenced in a study of vaccination and CD4 T cells after COVID-19. Antigen specificity for these receptors is unknown. Cultured CD4+ T cell DNA underwent sequencing with the Oncomine TCR Beta short-read assay. TCRdb analysed the PCR reads with MiXCR anew, one entry per CDR3 protein. The repertoire holds approximately 17,000 distinct CDR3 sequences, under 55% seen once, with 4.9% in the top ten. Treatment of the sample: roughly 11-day PBMC culture with coronavirus spike peptide pools or control peptides (ViraFEST assay). This specimen consisted of CD4+ T cells from blood, cultured in vitro, obtained before SARS-CoV-2 vaccination. The receptors stem from a human donor who had recovered from COVID-19.

CDR3 in DNA: TGTGCCAGTAATGGGGAGTTAGGCACAGATACGCAGTATTTT. It specifies CASNGELGTDTQYF. This sequence joins TRBV19 and TRBJ2-3, with TRBD2 as a possible D gene (5 bases). This CDR3 comprises 14 residues. The V gene lost 7 bases and the J gene lost 1 base, with 12 bases spanning the gap. Germline assignment: CDR1 LNHDA and CDR2 SQIVND (reference sequence). The full variable domain, its missing parts supplied by reference TRBV19 and TRBJ2-3, is DGGITQSPKYLFRKEGQNVTLSCEQNLNHDAMYWYRQDPGQGLRLIYYSQIVNDFQKGDIAEGYSVSREKKESFPLTVTSAQKNPTAFYLCASNGELGTDTQYFGPGTRLTVL.

This clonotype was seen only a few times. The J gene is TRBJ1-6, the V gene TRBV21-1; whether TRBD1, the table's D call, matches the DNA was not checked. TRBV21-1 is shown as a pseudogene. CDR3 length equals 14 residues. Here the CDR3 DNA reads TGTGCCAGCAATACACCGGGACCGAATTCACCCCTCCACTTT. Residues: CASNTPGPNSPLHF.

This sequence joins TRBV20-1 and TRBJ1-5, with 9 bases matching TRBD1. The germline gives CDR1 DFQATT, CDR2 SNEGSKA (reference sequence). CDR3 length equals 16 residues. V was clipped by 1 base and J by 4 bases; unmatched bases: 8. The CDR3 region is CSARAPRDRVNQPQHF. The CDR3, as DNA: TGCAGTGCTAGAGCCCCCAGGGACAGGGTTAATCAGCCCCAGCATTTT.

This clonotype appeared a few times. CDR3 in DNA: TGTGCCATCAAGGGACAGGGCGTACACACTGAAGCTTTCTTT. Protein product: CAIKGQGVHTEAFF. J is TRBJ1-1 and V is TRBV10-3; TRBD1 matches 9 bases. The CDR3 has 14 residues. Germline CDR1 ENHRY, CDR2 SYGVKD. V shed 7 bases, J shed 3 bases, and the junction held 6 bases outside the gene matches.

This chain connects TRBV12-5 to TRBJ2-2; D uncertain. The CDR3 runs to 14 residues. Germline loops: CDR1 LGHNT, CDR2 FRNRAP. The V end was cut by 2 bases, the J end by 4 bases, with 8 bases between. As DNA, the CDR3 is TGTGCTAGTGGTTTGCCCCCTTCCACCGGGGAGCTGTTTTTT. This encodes CASGLPPSTGELFF.

V usage is TRBV30 and J usage is TRBJ2-5; 9 bases match TRBD1. CDR3 length: 13 amino acids. The ends lost 5 bases at V and 1 base at J; junction bases unmatched: 2. Germline V gene data show CDR1 as GTSNPN and CDR2 as SVGIG (reference sequence). DNA of the CDR3: TGTGCCTGGGAGACAGGGGGCCAAGAGACCCAGTACTTC. It yields the protein CAWETGGQETQYF. Full variable domain (outside the CDR3, taken from reference TRBV30 and TRBJ2-5): SQTIHQWPATLVQPVGSPLSLECTVEGTSNPNLYWYRQAAGRGLQLLFYSVGIGQISSEVPQNLSASRPQDRQFILSSKKLLLSDSGFYLCAWETGGQETQYFGPGTRLLVL.

The V and J genes are TRBV9 and TRBJ1-6, with TRBD1 matching 7 bases. CDR3 length equals 14 residues. V lost 0 bases, J lost 7 bases, and 1 base stayed unmatched. CDR1 is SGDLS and CDR2 is YYNGEE in the germline V gene. CDR3 sequence reads: CASSVARGNSPLHF. The CDR3 DNA reads as TGTGCCAGCAGCGTAGCCAGGGGGAATTCACCCCTCCACTTT.

The chain combines TRBV19 with TRBJ2-7, with a possible D match to TRBD2 (6 bases). Germline CDR1 is LNHDA and CDR2 is SQIVND (reference sequence). Between the trimmed V and J ends, which lost 3 bases and 4 bases, there was a span of 10 bases. CDR3 length: 13 residues. The CDR3 is CASSIREFYEQYF. CDR3 DNA: TGTGCCAGTAGTATCCGGGAGTTTTACGAGCAGTACTTC.

The rearrangement joins TRBV24-1 to TRBJ2-2; TRBD2 aligns across 7 bases. The CDR3 is made up of 14 amino acids. Germline values: CDR1 KGHDR, CDR2 SFDVKD. The V gene end was trimmed by 8 bases and the J gene end by 1 base; junction bases not matched to a gene: 3. In nucleotides, the CDR3 is TGTGCCACCACAGCTAGCGGGAACACCGGGGAGCTGTTTTTT. This translates into CATTASGNTGELFF.